One and the same sample provided the 20 T cell receptor beta chains below, sequenced in a study of T cell responses to AZD1222 COVID-19 vaccine. Assay: immunoSEQ multiplex PCR; the TCRdb copy retains only in-frame clones and omits some. The table has approximately 100,000 clones, around 92% seen once; the top ten hold 45%. The sequenced sample was peripheral blood, obtained on day 0 of AZD1222 vaccination. The receptors come from an adult in good health.

The chain recombines TRBV19 with TRBJ2-7; tentatively, D is TRBD1 (6 bases). The CDR3 length is 15 residues. The germline CDR1 and CDR2 sequences are LNHDA and SQIVND (reference sequence). Trimming left V 0 bases short and J 4 bases short, with 13 bases between. The CDR3 nucleotides are TGTGCCAGTAGTATAGATACAGGGATGGCTTACGAGCAGTACTTC. Its protein product is CASSIDTGMAYEQYF.

The rearrangement links TRBV2 to TRBJ2-5; the match to TRBD2 covers 8 bases. The CDR3 loop spans 16 amino acids. V trimming: 3 bases; J trimming: 5 bases; junction bases outside the gene matches: 11. CDR1 SNHLY and CDR2 FYNNEI come from the germline V gene. The CDR3 DNA is TGTGCCAGCAGTGACCCCAGGTGGGGCGGGAGGGAGACCCAGTACTTC. Protein: CASSDPRWGGRETQYF.

The chain carries TRBV6-5 and TRBJ2-7; TRBD1 matches 10 bases. V was clipped by 7 bases and J by 4 bases; unmatched bases: 7. CDR3 length: 14 residues. Germline loops: CDR1 MNHEY, CDR2 SVGAGI. The CDR3 region is CASNNPGQGYEQYF. The CDR3 DNA sequence: TGTGCCAGCAATAATCCGGGACAGGGGTACGAGCAGTACTTC.

The chain has TRBV6-5 and TRBJ2-7; D perhaps matches TRBD2 (5 bases). The ends were cut back, 1 base at V and 3 bases at J, with 13 bases in the middle. The CDR3 totals 15 residues. Germline lookup yields CDR1 MNHEY and CDR2 SVGAGI. The CDR3: CASSYFSSGGYEQYF. DNA for the CDR3: TGTGCCAGCAGTTACTTCTCAAGCGGCGGCTACGAGCAGTACTTC.

This rearrangement joins TRBV5-1 to TRBJ2-1; 9 bases fit TRBD2. The J segment lost 8 bases and the V segment lost 4 bases, leaving 10 bases of the junction unmatched. Germline loops: CDR1 SGHRS, CDR2 YFSETQ. This CDR3 has 15 amino acids. The CDR3 DNA sequence: TGCGCCAGCAGCGAGATTAGCGGGGGTTGGGATGAGCAGTTCTTC. This gives the protein CASSEISGGWDEQFF.

This clone was observed a handful of times. This sequence joins TRBV7-2 and TRBJ2-4, with 8 bases that match TRBD1. With V trimmed by 4 bases and J by 6 bases, 5 bases remained unmatched. Germline V lookup: CDR1 SGHTA, CDR2 FQGNSA. This CDR3 is built from 14 residues. The CDR3 bases are TGTGCCAGCAGCTCCGGACAGGGCGCAAACATTCAGTACTTC. Protein: CASSSGQGANIQYF.

V usage is TRBV19 and J usage is TRBJ1-1, with TRBD1 matching over 9 bases. The J segment lost 4 bases and the V segment lost 8 bases, leaving 11 bases of the junction unmatched. Per the germline V gene, CDR1 is LNHDA and CDR2 is SQIVND (reference sequence). CDR3 length: 15 residues. The CDR3 protein is CASLPTGTGSTEAFF. The CDR3 nucleotides read TGTGCCAGTCTTCCGACCGGGACAGGGAGCACTGAAGCTTTCTTT.

This clone has only one observation. The chain carries TRBV30 and TRBJ1-2; 9 bases map to TRBD1. V shed 2 bases and J 5 bases; nucleotides not matched to a gene: 6. The CDR3 sequence is 14 residues long. CDR1 is GTSNPN and CDR2 is SVGIG in the germline V gene (reference sequence). The CDR3 DNA reads TGTGCCTGGAGTCCCGGACAGGGGCAGTATGGCTACACCTTC. Residues: CAWSPGQGQYGYTF.

The V call is TRBV30, the J call TRBJ2-5; TRBD2 agrees at 11 bases. The CDR3 totals 19 residues. Losses at the gene ends were 4 bases for V and 2 bases for J; bases not matched to a gene: 18. Per germline, CDR1 GTSNPN and CDR2 SVGIG (reference sequence). The CDR3 sequence: CAWTIKVGLAGGRQETQYF. CDR3 sequence (DNA): TGTGCCTGGACCATAAAAGTAGGGCTAGCGGGAGGAAGGCAAGAGACCCAGTACTTC.

This clone was seen just once. The V and J genes are TRBV28 and TRBJ1-6, with unresolved D. The germline V gene has CDR1 MDHEN and CDR2 SYDVKM. The CDR3 spans 11 residues. Trimming shortened V by 3 bases and J by 18 bases, and 12 bases separated the two germline ends. The CDR3 here is CASSFIGLPHF. CDR3 sequence (DNA): TGTGCCAGCAGTTTTATCGGACTACCCCACTTT.

Regarding this clone: The same CDR3 can be traced to other DNA sequences in this sample. The chain is built from TRBV4-2 and TRBJ2-2; weak D call: TRBD1 (6 bases). CDR1 and CDR2 from the germline V gene are LGHNA and YNFKEQ. V was clipped by 1 base and J by 2 bases, with 8 bases between them. CDR3 length: 15 residues. DNA for the CDR3: TGTGCCAGCAGCCAAGGGACAGCCAACACCGGGGAGCTGTTTTTT. The encoded protein is CASSQGTANTGELFF.

The chain links TRBV7-9 to TRBJ1-2; D gene uncertain. The CDR3 runs 13 residues. Germline V gene data show CDR1 as SEHNR and CDR2 as FQNEAQ (reference sequence). V gave up 4 bases and J gave up 1 base, with 7 bases separating them. DNA of the CDR3: TGTGCCAGCAGCTCCGTTTTTAACTATGGCTACACCTTC. It is translated as CASSSVFNYGYTF.

The J gene is TRBJ1-2, the V gene TRBV27, with D tentatively TRBD1 (5 bases). Germline V CDR1 and CDR2: MNHEY, SMNVEV (reference sequence). This CDR3 is 13 amino acids long. The V end lost 9 bases, the J end lost 2 bases, and 13 bases lay between the germline ends. In DNA, the CDR3 is TGTGCCAGTCGGCCCTGGGGGAACTATGGCTACACCTTC. Encoded protein: CASRPWGNYGYTF.

The rearrangement uses TRBV10-3 and TRBJ1-1; weak D call: TRBD1 (5 bases). V lost 3 bases, J lost 11 bases, and 16 bases lay in between. The CDR3 has 13 residues. Germline assignment: CDR1 ENHRY and CDR2 SYGVKD. CDR3 in DNA: TGTGCCATCAGTGATGGGCAGGGTATGAGGGCTTTCTTT. Its protein product is CAISDGQGMRAFF.

The chain employs TRBV28 and TRBJ2-7, with 8 bases identical to TRBD2. The junction had 7 bases not matched to a gene; V was cut back by 6 bases and J by 0 bases. There are 15 residues in the CDR3. The germline CDR1 and CDR2 sequences are MDHEN and SYDVKM. CDR3 amino acids: CASSSSGASSYEQYF. As DNA, the CDR3 is TGTGCCAGCAGCAGTAGCGGGGCCAGCTCCTACGAGCAGTACTTC.

This clone has a single count. J is TRBJ1-1 and V is TRBV12-3 or TRBV12-4; perhaps TRBD1 as D (5 bases). The CDR3 covers 13 residues. Trimming took 5 bases from V and 0 from J, leaving 7 bases between them. CDR3 sequence reads: CASSEGMNTEAFF. CDR3 nucleotides: TGTGCCAGCAGTGAGGGGATGAACACTGAAGCTTTCTTT.

The V gene is TRBV7-9, the J gene TRBJ1-5, with D uncertain. V shed 1 base and J shed 7 bases, with 14 bases lying between them. Germline V CDR1 and CDR2: SEHNR, FQNEAQ (reference sequence). The CDR3 runs 15 residues. CDR3 sequence: CASSLGGGVGQPQHF. The CDR3 DNA sequence: TGTGCCAGCAGCTTAGGAGGTGGGGTGGGGCAGCCCCAGCATTTT.

The V and J genes are TRBV5-1 and TRBJ1-1; 8 bases agree with TRBD1. This CDR3 spans 13 amino acids. Per the germline V gene, CDR1 is SGHRS and CDR2 is YFSETQ. The ends lost 4 bases at V and 6 bases at J; junction bases unmatched: 5. The CDR3 protein is CASSVPDRAEAFF. The CDR3 nucleotides are TGCGCCAGCAGCGTCCCGGACAGGGCTGAAGCTTTCTTT. Filled out from reference TRBV5-1 and TRBJ1-1, the complete variable domain reads KAGVTQTPRYLIKTRGQQVTLSCSPISGHRSVSWYQQTPGQGLQFLFEYFSETQRNKGNFPGRFSGRQFSNSRSEMNVSTLELGDSALYLCASSVPDRAEAFFGQGTRLTVV.

This chain's CDR3 is CASLGGGGSYNEQFF. CDR3 coding DNA: TGTGCCAGCCTGGGGGGGGGAGGCTCCTACAATGAGCAGTTCTTC. The chain employs TRBV28 and TRBJ2-1; 7 bases match TRBD2. CDR3 length: 15 amino acids. Germline CDR1 is MDHEN and CDR2 is SYDVKM. The V segment lost 8 bases and the J segment 0 bases; nucleotides outside the gene matches: 7.

The CDR3 DNA reads TGTGCCAGCAGTTTACAGGGCCGAGCGGGCTATGGCTACACCTTC. Amino acid sequence: CASSLQGRAGYGYTF. The rearrangement joins TRBV28 to TRBJ1-2, with D possibly matching TRBD1 (5 bases). The V and J ends lost 2 bases and 4 bases respectively, with 14 bases between them. Germline assignment: CDR1 MDHEN and CDR2 SYDVKM. The CDR3 length is 15 residues.